The 30 T cell receptor beta chains listed next were all sequenced from one sample in a study of blood T cell repertoires in COVID-19. TCRdb's copy holds only in-frame clones and misses some; the assay was immunoSEQ multiplex PCR. The data contain 210,000 or so clones, more than 75% of them seen just once; the ten biggest clones take up 6.5% to 8.5%. Source material: PBMCs or T cells enriched from blood (not recorded which). Receptors were obtained from a woman aged 40-49 years with acute COVID-19.

The J gene is TRBJ1-1, the V gene TRBV6-2 or TRBV6-3, with TRBD1 as a possible D gene (6 bases). Germline loops: CDR1 MNHEY, CDR2 SVGEGT. V was cut by 6 bases and J by 5 bases, with 22 bases left in between. The length of the CDR3 is 16 residues. The CDR3 DNA reads TGTGCCAGCAGCCCCAGACAGGCGAATTTGGGGACTGAAGCTTTCTTT. Its protein product is CASSPRQANLGTEAFF.

The V gene is TRBV30, the J gene TRBJ1-3; no clear D. The germline V and J ends were trimmed by 3 bases and 0 bases, with 9 bases remaining between them. The germline V gene encodes CDR1 GTSNPN and CDR2 SVGIG (reference sequence). The CDR3 is 14 residues long. The CDR3 is CAWSKTYSGNTIYF. CDR3 nucleotides: TGTGCCTGGAGCAAAACATACTCTGGAAACACCATATATTTT.

V is TRBV7-9 and J is TRBJ2-7; tentatively, D is TRBD1 (6 bases). This CDR3 comprises 15 residues. V was pared by 5 bases and J by 5 bases, with 19 bases between. Germline values: CDR1 SEHNR, CDR2 FQNEAQ (reference sequence). The CDR3 bases are TGTGCCAGCAGCCCCTCCCAGGGGATATTCGACGAGCAGTACTTC. As protein: CASSPSQGIFDEQYF.

This clone was seen only once. This rearrangement joins TRBV7-8 to TRBJ2-3; TRBD2 agrees at 7 bases. V was clipped by 1 base and J by 3 bases; unmatched bases: 10. CDR3 length: 17 amino acids. Per germline, CDR1 SGHVS and CDR2 FQNEAQ. The CDR3 DNA is TGTGCCAGCAGCTTAGTCAGGTGGGCTAGCGGTACAGATACGCAGTATTTT. Its translation is CASSLVRWASGTDTQYF. The full variable domain, its missing parts supplied by reference TRBV7-8 and TRBJ2-3, is GAGVSQSPRYKVAKRGQDVALRCDPISGHVSLFWYQQALGQGPEFLTYFQNEAQLDKSGLPSDRFFAERPEGSVSTLKIQRTQQEDSAVYLCASSLVRWASGTDTQYFGPGTRLTVL.

The rearrangement uses TRBV7-2 and TRBJ2-3; 9 bases map to TRBD1. There are 14 residues in the CDR3. Germline CDR1 reads SGHTA; CDR2 reads FQGNSA. V was pared by 10 bases and J by 3 bases, with 8 bases of the junction left unmatched. CDR3 bases: TGTGCCATCACCCGGGACAGGGCGACAGATACGCAGTATTTT. Translating gives CAITRDRATDTQYF.

This chain joins TRBV7-9 and TRBJ1-1; D is perhaps TRBD1 (5 bases). V dropped 1 base and J dropped 4 bases, with 16 bases sitting between them. The CDR3 runs 16 residues. The germline gives CDR1 SEHNR, CDR2 FQNEAQ (reference sequence). The CDR3 sequence is CASSLGRGGVGTEAFF. As DNA, the CDR3 is TGTGCCAGCAGCTTAGGTCGCGGAGGGGTTGGCACTGAAGCTTTCTTT.

This sequence joins TRBV18 and TRBJ2-7; 10 nucleotides match TRBD1. The CDR3 extends over 16 amino acids. V lost 3 bases and J lost 1; bases outside the gene matches: 6. Germline CDR1 reads KGHSH; CDR2 reads LQKENI. CDR3 DNA sequence: TGTGCCAGCTCACCGAGGGGACAGGGGATTTCCTACGAGCAGTACTTC. It encodes CASSPRGQGISYEQYF.

The CDR3 nucleotides read TGTGCCAGCAGTGAGGGGGGAGAGATTGGGAACACTGAAGCTTTCTTT. As protein: CASSEGGEIGNTEAFF. V usage is TRBV2 and J usage is TRBJ1-1; perhaps TRBD1 as D (5 bases). Germline V gene data show CDR1 as SNHLY and CDR2 as FYNNEI. The CDR3 is made up of 16 amino acids. V lost 3 bases to trimming and J lost 1 base, with 15 bases between them.

V gene TRBV6-1 combines with J gene TRBJ2-1, with D hard to call. The CDR3 totals 13 residues. Trimming pared 1 base from V and 4 bases from J, leaving 5 bases between. Germline values: CDR1 MNHNS, CDR2 SASEGT. The DNA for the CDR3 is TGTGCCAGCAGTGAAGAGACTTACAATGAGCAGTTCTTC. As protein: CASSEETYNEQFF.

This clone was detected once. The rearrangement links TRBV5-4 to TRBJ1-2; D possibly corresponds to TRBD1 (6 bases). The germline CDR1 and CDR2 sequences are SGHNT and YYREEE (reference sequence). This CDR3 has 14 amino acids. Trimming cost V 0 bases and J 4 bases, with 10 bases left between them. CDR3 sequence: CASSLDRVPYGYTF. In nucleotides, the CDR3 is TGTGCCAGCAGCTTGGACAGGGTTCCCTATGGCTACACCTTC.

The rearrangement joins TRBV5-4 to TRBJ2-1; 7 bases map to TRBD2. In germline, CDR1 is SGHNT, CDR2 YYREEE (reference sequence). The ends lost 2 bases at V and 5 bases at J; junction bases unmatched: 7. This CDR3 is 15 amino acids long. The chain's CDR3 is CASSFVGGPNNEQFF. The CDR3 DNA follows: TGTGCCAGCAGCTTTGTGGGAGGGCCCAACAATGAGCAGTTCTTC.

The chain links TRBV5-1 to TRBJ2-2; maybe TRBD1 (5 bases). Germline values: CDR1 SGHRS, CDR2 YFSETQ. Trimming left V 1 base short and J 0 bases short, with 7 bases between. CDR3 length: 15 residues. CDR3 in amino acids: CASSLRQSNTGELFF. CDR3 in DNA: TGCGCCAGCAGCTTGCGACAGTCGAACACCGGGGAGCTGTTTTTT.

The rearrangement links TRBV11-3 to TRBJ1-3, with D possibly being TRBD1 (6 bases). The CDR3 contains 15 residues. The germline V gene encodes CDR1 SGHNT and CDR2 YENEEA. Trimming left V 2 bases short and J 4 bases short, with 12 bases between. The CDR3 DNA follows: TGTGCCAGCAGCTTAAGGCCAGGGGACGGAAACACCATATATTTT. This sequence encodes CASSLRPGDGNTIYF.

The CDR3 region is CASSVRTKQETQYF. Here the CDR3 DNA reads TGCGCCAGCAGCGTAAGGACAAAACAAGAGACCCAGTACTTC. The chain is built from TRBV5-1 and TRBJ2-5; D may be TRBD1 (5 bases). The germline V gene encodes CDR1 SGHRS and CDR2 YFSETQ. Deletions cut 4 bases from V and 2 bases from J, with 12 bases between. This CDR3 contains 14 residues.

The chain uses TRBV28 and TRBJ2-5; no clear D gene. V was shortened by 6 bases and J by 1 base, with 9 bases between the two germline ends. This CDR3 is built from 13 residues. Germline V CDR1 and CDR2: MDHEN, SYDVKM. The CDR3 nucleotides read TGTGCCAGCAGATTGAGCACCCAAGAGACCCAGTACTTC. Protein sequence: CASRLSTQETQYF. Filled out from reference TRBV28 and TRBJ2-5, the complete variable domain reads DVKVTQSSRYLVKRTGEKVFLECVQDMDHENMFWYRQDPGLGLRLIYFSYDVKMKEKGDIPEGYSVSREKKERFSLILESASTNQTSMYLCASRLSTQETQYFGPGTRLLVL.

The chain employs TRBV2 and TRBJ1-2; TRBD1 might be the D (6 bases). The CDR3 extends over 13 amino acids. Germline CDR1 is SNHLY and CDR2 is FYNNEI. The V and J ends lost 2 bases and 6 bases respectively, with 10 bases between them. CDR3 in amino acids: CASSEYRVDGYTF. DNA of the CDR3: TGTGCCAGCAGTGAATACAGGGTGGATGGCTACACCTTC.

The chain carries TRBV6-4 and TRBJ2-3, with a possible D match to TRBD1 (6 bases). Germline lookup yields CDR1 MRHNA and CDR2 SNTAGT. This CDR3 is built from 15 residues. V was cut by 2 bases and J by 3 bases, with 12 bases left in between. CDR3 nucleotide sequence: TGTGCCAGCAGTGACCAGCCAGGGGTTACAGATACGCAGTATTTT. Its protein product is CASSDQPGVTDTQYF.

The rearrangement uses TRBV6-4 and TRBJ1-1; the match to TRBD1 covers 8 bases. The CDR3 extends over 15 amino acids. Trimming removed 3 bases from V and 0 bases from J; junction bases left unmatched: 3. In germline, CDR1 is MRHNA, CDR2 SNTAGT. The CDR3 protein is CASSETGVMNTEAFF. DNA for the CDR3: TGTGCCAGCAGTGAGACAGGGGTGATGAACACTGAAGCTTTCTTT.

CDR3 nucleotides: TGTGCCAGCAGTCTTCTAGCCGGGACAGGGGGCCGAGAGACCCAGTACTTC. This sequence encodes CASSLLAGTGGRETQYF. The chain links TRBV6-6 to TRBJ2-5; 12 positions agree with TRBD1. The CDR3 contains 17 residues. Germline CDR1 is MNHNY and CDR2 is SVGAGI (reference sequence). Unmatched junction bases numbered 11, after V lost 5 bases and J lost 4 bases.

The V and J genes are TRBV28 and TRBJ1-1, with D possibly TRBD1 on 5 matching bases. CDR3 length equals 14 residues. Germline values: CDR1 MDHEN, CDR2 SYDVKM. Trimming took off 6 bases at V and 1 base at J, with 12 bases between the two ends. Here the CDR3 DNA reads TGTGCCAGCAGGTGGGGAGGGGCGAACACTGAAGCTTTCTTT. Translation gives CASRWGGANTEAFF.

The J gene is TRBJ1-4, the V gene TRBV30; D remains ambiguous. CDR1 and CDR2 (germline): GTSNPN, SVGIG (reference sequence). The CDR3 is made up of 13 amino acids. V was shortened by 0 bases and J by 5 bases, with 7 bases between the two germline ends. CDR3 in amino acids: CAWSVRQNEKLFF. CDR3 in DNA: TGTGCCTGGAGTGTACGCCAGAATGAAAAACTGTTTTTT. The complete variable domain, with remaining parts taken from reference TRBV30 and TRBJ1-4, reads SQTIHQWPATLVQPVGSPLSLECTVEGTSNPNLYWYRQAAGRGLQLLFYSVGIGQISSEVPQNLSASRPQDRQFILSSKKLLLSDSGFYLCAWSVRQNEKLFFGSGTQLSVL.

This chain uses TRBV18 with TRBJ2-3; TRBD1 is a possible D gene (5 bases). This CDR3 region has 14 residues. V lost 2 bases to trimming and J lost 2 bases, with 8 bases between them. From germline, CDR1 is KGHSH and CDR2 LQKENI. As DNA, the CDR3 is TGTGCCAGCTCACCAACTGGGGCCACAGATACGCAGTATTTT. Translation: CASSPTGATDTQYF. Based on the CDR3 plus reference TRBV18 and TRBJ2-3, the full variable domain is NAGVMQNPRHLVRRRGQEARLRCSPMKGHSHVYWYRQLPEEGLKFMVYLQKENIIDESGMPKERFSAEFPKEGPSILRIQQVVRGDSAAYFCASSPTGATDTQYFGPGTRLTVL.

This clone was observed a few times. This chain joins TRBV24-1 and TRBJ2-1; D call uncertain. The germline gives CDR1 KGHDR, CDR2 SFDVKD. The CDR3 runs to 15 residues. The ends were cut back, 3 bases at V and 6 bases at J, with 14 bases in the middle. In DNA, the CDR3 is TGTGCCACCAGTGATCCCCTAGTTCGTATCAATGAGCAGTTCTTC. Its protein product is CATSDPLVRINEQFF.

This chain links TRBV30 with TRBJ1-6; unclear D gene. CDR1 and CDR2 (germline): GTSNPN, SVGIG (reference sequence). This CDR3 has 15 amino acids. With 7 bases removed from V and 0 bases from J, the gap between germline ends came to 13 bases. In DNA form, the CDR3 reads TGTGCCTCCGGTCGAGAGGGCTCCTATAATTCACCCCTCCACTTT. Its translation is CASGREGSYNSPLHF.

The CDR3 loop reads CASSHSGTSGNEQFF. CDR3 DNA sequence: TGCGCCAGCAGCCACTCCGGGACTAGCGGGAATGAGCAGTTCTTC. The gene calls are TRBV4-3 and TRBJ2-1; 12 bases are a match to TRBD2. Germline CDR1 reads LGHNA; CDR2 reads YSLEER. J was trimmed by 7 bases and V by 3 bases; bases with no gene match: 4. This CDR3 has 15 amino acids.

This clone appeared once. The rearrangement joins TRBV28 to TRBJ2-3; 9 bases are a match to TRBD2. The germline gives CDR1 MDHEN, CDR2 SYDVKM. This CDR3 region has 17 residues. V was clipped by 8 bases and J by 4 bases; unmatched bases: 16. The CDR3 DNA sequence: TGTGCCAGCCGCACCCCACGCGGGGGGGCCTTCGCAGATACGCAGTATTTT. Translated, it gives CASRTPRGGAFADTQYF. The variable domain in full, completed from reference TRBV28 and TRBJ2-3, reads DVKVTQSSRYLVKRTGEKVFLECVQDMDHENMFWYRQDPGLGLRLIYFSYDVKMKEKGDIPEGYSVSREKKERFSLILESASTNQTSMYLCASRTPRGGAFADTQYFGPGTRLTVL.

The chain joins TRBV18 to TRBJ1-4; 8 positions match TRBD1. V lost 2 bases and J lost 7; bases outside the gene matches: 9. This CDR3 region has 16 residues. Germline-derived CDR1 and CDR2 are KGHSH and LQKENI. The CDR3 DNA reads as TGTGCCAGCTCACCATTTCCGGGACAGGAGAGTGAAAAACTGTTTTTT. This gives the protein CASSPFPGQESEKLFF.

The rearrangement joins TRBV6-2 or TRBV6-3 to TRBJ2-7, with TRBD2 matching over 7 bases. The V and J ends lost 5 bases and 3 bases, in that order; junction bases with no gene match: 10. CDR1 and CDR2 (germline): MNHEY, SVGEGT. There are 15 residues in the CDR3. The CDR3 region has the DNA TGTGCCAGCAGTATAGACGGGAGGCCTCTCTACGAGCAGTACTTC. Its translation: CASSIDGRPLYEQYF.

The V call is TRBV2, the J call TRBJ1-6, with a tentative D call TRBD1 (5 bases). V lost 8 bases to trimming and J lost 8 bases, with 16 bases between them. This CDR3 is 14 amino acids long. From germline, CDR1 is SNHLY and CDR2 FYNNEI. CDR3 protein: CASGGTDRYSPLHF. DNA of the CDR3: TGTGCCAGCGGGGGGACGGACCGATATTCACCCCTCCACTTT.

In this sample, this clone turned up a few times. The chain couples TRBV2 to TRBJ1-3; the D gene is possibly TRBD1 (5 bases). This CDR3 has 13 residues. CDR1 and CDR2 from the germline V gene are SNHLY and FYNNEI. The V and J ends lost 8 bases and 0 bases respectively, with 8 bases between them. CDR3 sequence reads: CASHRSSGNTIYF. The CDR3 nucleotides read TGTGCCAGCCACAGGAGCTCTGGAAACACCATATATTTT.